This T cell receptor beta chain originates from a study of radiation and T cells in renal cell carcinoma. The study, taken as a whole, reports: From baseline, blood top tumor clonotypes peaked at 2 weeks post-radiation.

Comment on this clone: What it binds is not known.

V lost 0 bases and J lost 4, with 8 bases in between. This CDR3 is 14 amino acids long. CDR1 is SGHDT, CDR2 YYEEEE, per germline. Method: immunoSEQ multiplex PCR; TCRdb's copy keeps in-frame clones and lacks some. There are roughly 58,000 clones in the sample; over 60% occur only once, and approximately 7% lies in the top ten. Time point specified: blood 4 weeks post-SBRT, at nephrectomy. Treatment specified: 15 Gy SBRT to primary tumor, nephrectomy 4 weeks later. Nephrectomy followed 15 Gy stereotactic body radiation by 4 weeks. After SBRT, blood was collected at 2 and 4 weeks, plus baseline. Specimen: blood, collected from a patient whose treatment included radiotherapy and nephrectomy. V usage is TRBV5-6 and J usage is TRBJ2-4; D unresolved. The receptor's source is a man aged 55 to 69 with renal cell carcinoma. The CDR3 protein is CASSLVQFKNIQYF. CDR3 DNA: TGTGCCAGCAGCTTGGTCCAGTTTAAAAACATTCAGTACTTC.